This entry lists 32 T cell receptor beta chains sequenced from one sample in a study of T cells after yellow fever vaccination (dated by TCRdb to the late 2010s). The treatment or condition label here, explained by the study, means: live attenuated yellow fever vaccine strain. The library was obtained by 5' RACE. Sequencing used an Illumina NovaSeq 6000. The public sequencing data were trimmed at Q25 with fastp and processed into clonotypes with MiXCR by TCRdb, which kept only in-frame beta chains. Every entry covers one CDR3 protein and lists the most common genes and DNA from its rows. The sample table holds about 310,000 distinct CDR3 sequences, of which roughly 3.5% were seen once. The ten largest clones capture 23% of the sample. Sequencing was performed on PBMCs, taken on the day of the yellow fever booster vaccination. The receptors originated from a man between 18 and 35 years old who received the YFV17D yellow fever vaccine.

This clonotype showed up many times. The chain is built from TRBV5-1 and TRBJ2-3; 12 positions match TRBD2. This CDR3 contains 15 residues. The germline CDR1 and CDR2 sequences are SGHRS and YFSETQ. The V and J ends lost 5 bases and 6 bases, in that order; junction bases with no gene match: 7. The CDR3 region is CASSRASGGADTQYF. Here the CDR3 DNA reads TGCGCCAGCAGTCGGGCTAGCGGGGGGGCGGATACGCAGTATTTT.

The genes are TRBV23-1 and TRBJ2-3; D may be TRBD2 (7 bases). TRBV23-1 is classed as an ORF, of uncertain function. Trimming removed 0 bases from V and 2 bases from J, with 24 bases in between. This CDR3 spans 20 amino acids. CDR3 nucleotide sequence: TGCGCCAGCAGTCAATCTGGGGGGGGCGCCGGAGGTGGCTACACAGATACGCAGTATTTT. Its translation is CASSQSGGGAGGGYTDTQYF.

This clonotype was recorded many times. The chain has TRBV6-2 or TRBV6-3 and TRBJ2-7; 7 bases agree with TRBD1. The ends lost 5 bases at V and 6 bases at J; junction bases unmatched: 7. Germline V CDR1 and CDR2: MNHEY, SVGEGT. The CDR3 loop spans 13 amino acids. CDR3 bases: TGTGCCAGCAGTCAAAACAGGGGTGGCGAGCAGTACGTC. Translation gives CASSQNRGGEQYV.

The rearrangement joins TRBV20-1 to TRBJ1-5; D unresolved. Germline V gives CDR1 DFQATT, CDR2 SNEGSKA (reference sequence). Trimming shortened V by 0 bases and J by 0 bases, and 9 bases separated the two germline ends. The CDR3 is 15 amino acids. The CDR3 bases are TGCAGTGCTAGAGAATTTTCTGTTAGCAATCAGCCCCAGCATTTT. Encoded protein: CSAREFSVSNQPQHF.

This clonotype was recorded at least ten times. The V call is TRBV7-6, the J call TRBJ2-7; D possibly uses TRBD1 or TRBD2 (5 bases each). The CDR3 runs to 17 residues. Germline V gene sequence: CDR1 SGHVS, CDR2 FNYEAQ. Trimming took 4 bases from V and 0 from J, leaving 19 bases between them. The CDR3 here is CASSSQRGPASSYEQYV. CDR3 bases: TGTGCCAGCAGCTCTCAGAGGGGTCCGGCTAGCTCCTACGAGCAGTACGTC.

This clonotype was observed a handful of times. CDR3 region: CASSDSGGTDEQFF. In DNA, the CDR3 is TGTGCCAGCAGTGACTCCGGGGGGACCGATGAGCAGTTCTTC. This chain uses TRBV6-4 with TRBJ2-1; 7 positions agree with TRBD2. Germline V lookup: CDR1 MRHNA, CDR2 SNTAGT. V lost 0 bases and J lost 8; bases outside the gene matches: 4. There are 14 residues in the CDR3.

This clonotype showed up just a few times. DNA of the CDR3: TGTGCCAGCAGCCAAGAGTTTCAGCAGCGGATCAGCTCCTACAATGAGCAGTTCTTC. Amino acids: CASSQEFQQRISSYNEQFF. The chain joins TRBV4-2 to TRBJ2-1; D might be TRBD2 (5 bases). The CDR3 spans 19 residues. V lost 0 bases and J 0 bases, leaving 18 bases between the germline ends. Germline loops: CDR1 LGHNA, CDR2 YNFKEQ.

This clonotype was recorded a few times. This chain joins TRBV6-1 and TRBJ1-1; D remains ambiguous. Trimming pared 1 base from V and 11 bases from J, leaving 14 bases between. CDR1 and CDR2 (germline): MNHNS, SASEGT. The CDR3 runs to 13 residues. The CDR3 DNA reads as TGTGCCAGCAGTGAAGGCTCTTCTCCTGGCGCTTTCTTT. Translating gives CASSEGSSPGAFF.

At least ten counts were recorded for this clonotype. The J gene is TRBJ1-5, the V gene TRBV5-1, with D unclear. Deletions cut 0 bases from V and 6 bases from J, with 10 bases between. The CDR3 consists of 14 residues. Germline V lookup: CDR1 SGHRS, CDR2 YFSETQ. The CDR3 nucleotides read TGCGCCAGCAGCTTGGTCCCGGACGCTCAGCCCCAGCATTTT. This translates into CASSLVPDAQPQHF. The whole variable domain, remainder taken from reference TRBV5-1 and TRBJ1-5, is KAGVTQTPRYLIKTRGQQVTLSCSPISGHRSVSWYQQTPGQGLQFLFEYFSETQRNKGNFPGRFSGRQFSNSRSEMNVSTLELGDSALYLCASSLVPDAQPQHFGDGTRLSIL.

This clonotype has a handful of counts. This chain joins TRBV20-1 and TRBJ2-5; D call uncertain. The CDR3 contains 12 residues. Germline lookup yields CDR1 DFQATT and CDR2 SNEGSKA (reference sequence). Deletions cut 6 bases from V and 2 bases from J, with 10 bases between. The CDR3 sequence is CSAPKVQETQYF. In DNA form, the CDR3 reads TGCAGTGCCCCGAAAGTACAAGAGACCCAGTACTTC.

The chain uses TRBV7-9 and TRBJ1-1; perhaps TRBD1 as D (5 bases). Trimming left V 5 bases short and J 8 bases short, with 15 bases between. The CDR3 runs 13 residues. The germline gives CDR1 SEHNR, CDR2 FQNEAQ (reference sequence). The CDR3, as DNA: TGTGCCAGCAGCCCCTCGGGGGGGGAAGAAGCTTTCTTT. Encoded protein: CASSPSGGEEAFF.

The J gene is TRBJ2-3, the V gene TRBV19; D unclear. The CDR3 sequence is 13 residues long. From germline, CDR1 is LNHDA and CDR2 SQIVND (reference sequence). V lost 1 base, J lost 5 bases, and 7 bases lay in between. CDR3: CASSIVGIDTQYF. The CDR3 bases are TGTGCCAGTAGTATAGTGGGGATAGATACGCAGTATTTT.

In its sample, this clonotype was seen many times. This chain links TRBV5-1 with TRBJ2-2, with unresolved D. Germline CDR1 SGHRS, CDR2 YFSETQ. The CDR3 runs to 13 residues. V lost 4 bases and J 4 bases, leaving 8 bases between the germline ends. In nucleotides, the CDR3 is TGCGCCAGCAGCCTACCCGGCACCGGGGAGCTGTTTTTT. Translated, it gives CASSLPGTGELFF.

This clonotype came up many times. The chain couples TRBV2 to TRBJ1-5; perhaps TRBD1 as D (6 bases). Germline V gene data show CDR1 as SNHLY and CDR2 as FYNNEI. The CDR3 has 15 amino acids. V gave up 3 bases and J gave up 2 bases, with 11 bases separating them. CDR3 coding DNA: TGTGCCAGCAGTGAGACGGACAGCGGCAATCAGCCCCAGCATTTT. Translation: CASSETDSGNQPQHF.

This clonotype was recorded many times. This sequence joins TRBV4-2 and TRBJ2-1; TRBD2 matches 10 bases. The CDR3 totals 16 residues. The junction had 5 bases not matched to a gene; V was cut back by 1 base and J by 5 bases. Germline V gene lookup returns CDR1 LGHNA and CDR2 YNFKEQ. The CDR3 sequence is CASSQGELAGNNEQFF. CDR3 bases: TGTGCCAGCAGCCAAGGGGAACTAGCGGGGAACAATGAGCAGTTCTTC.

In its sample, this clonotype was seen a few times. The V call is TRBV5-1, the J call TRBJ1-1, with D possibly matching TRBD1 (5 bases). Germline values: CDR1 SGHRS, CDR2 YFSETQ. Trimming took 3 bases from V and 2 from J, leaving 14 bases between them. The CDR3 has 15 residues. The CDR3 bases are TGCGCCAGCAGCTGGGGAGACAGACAAAACACTGAAGCTTTCTTT. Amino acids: CASSWGDRQNTEAFF.

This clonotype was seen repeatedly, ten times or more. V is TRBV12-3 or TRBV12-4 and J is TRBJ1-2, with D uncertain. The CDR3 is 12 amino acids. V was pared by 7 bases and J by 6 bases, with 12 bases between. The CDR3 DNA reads TGTGCCAGCACCCAAACAAGGGATGGCTACACCTTC. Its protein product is CASTQTRDGYTF.

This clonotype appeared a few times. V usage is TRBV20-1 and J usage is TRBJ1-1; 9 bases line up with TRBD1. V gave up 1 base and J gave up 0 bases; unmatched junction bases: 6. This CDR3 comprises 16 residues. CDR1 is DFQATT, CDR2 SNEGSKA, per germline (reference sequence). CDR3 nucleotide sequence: TGCAGTGCTAGAGTGACAGGGGGGAATATGAACACTGAAGCTTTCTTT. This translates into CSARVTGGNMNTEAFF.

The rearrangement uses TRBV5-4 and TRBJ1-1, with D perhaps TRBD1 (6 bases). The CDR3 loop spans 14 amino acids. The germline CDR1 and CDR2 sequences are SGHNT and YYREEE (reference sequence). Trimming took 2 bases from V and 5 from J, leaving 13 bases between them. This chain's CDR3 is CASSLQGWGTEAFF. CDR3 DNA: TGTGCCAGCAGCTTACAGGGTTGGGGGACTGAAGCTTTCTTT.

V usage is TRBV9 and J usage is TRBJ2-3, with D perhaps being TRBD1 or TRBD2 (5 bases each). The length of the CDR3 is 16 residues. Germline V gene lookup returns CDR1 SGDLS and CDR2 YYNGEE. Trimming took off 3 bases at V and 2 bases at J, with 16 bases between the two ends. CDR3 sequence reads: CASSGSGGLYTDTQYF. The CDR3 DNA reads TGTGCCAGCAGCGGGAGTGGGGGTCTCTACACAGATACGCAGTATTTT.

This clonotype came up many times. The CDR3 nucleotides read TGCGCCAGCAGCTTAACCCTGGGGGCGTTCTACGAGCAGTACTTC. Its translation is CASSLTLGAFYEQYF. The rearrangement uses TRBV5-1 and TRBJ2-7, with TRBD1 as a possible D gene (6 bases). V was trimmed by 2 bases and J by 3 bases, leaving 15 bases between them. The length of the CDR3 is 15 residues. Germline V gene data show CDR1 as SGHRS and CDR2 as YFSETQ. Supplemented by reference TRBV5-1 and TRBJ2-7, the full variable domain reads KAGVTQTPRYLIKTRGQQVTLSCSPISGHRSVSWYQQTPGQGLQFLFEYFSETQRNKGNFPGRFSGRQFSNSRSEMNVSTLELGDSALYLCASSLTLGAFYEQYFGPGTRLTVT.

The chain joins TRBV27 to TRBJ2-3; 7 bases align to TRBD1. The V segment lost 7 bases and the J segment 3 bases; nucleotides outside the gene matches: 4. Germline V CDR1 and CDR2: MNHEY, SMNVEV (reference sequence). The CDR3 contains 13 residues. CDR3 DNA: TGTGCCAGCAAACGGACAGGAACAGATACGCAGTATTTT. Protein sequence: CASKRTGTDTQYF.

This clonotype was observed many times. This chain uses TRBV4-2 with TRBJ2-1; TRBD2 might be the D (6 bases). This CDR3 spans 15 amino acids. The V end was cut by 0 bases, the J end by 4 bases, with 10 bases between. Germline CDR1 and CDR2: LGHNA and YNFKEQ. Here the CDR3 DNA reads TGTGCCAGCAGCCAAGAGCGGGGCGAGTACAATGAGCAGTTCTTC. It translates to CASSQERGEYNEQFF.

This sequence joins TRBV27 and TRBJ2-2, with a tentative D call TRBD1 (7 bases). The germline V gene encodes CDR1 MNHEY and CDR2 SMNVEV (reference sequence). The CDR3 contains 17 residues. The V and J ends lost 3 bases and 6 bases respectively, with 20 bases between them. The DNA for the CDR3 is TGTGCCAGCAGTTTTCCGTGGCAGGGGGGAGGAGCCGGGGAGCTGTTTTTT. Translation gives CASSFPWQGGGAGELFF.

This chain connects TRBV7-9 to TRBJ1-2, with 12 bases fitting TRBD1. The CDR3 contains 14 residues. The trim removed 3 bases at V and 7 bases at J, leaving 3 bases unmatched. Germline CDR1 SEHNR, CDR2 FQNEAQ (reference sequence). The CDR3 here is CASSLGQGATGYTF. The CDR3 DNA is TGTGCCAGCAGCTTGGGACAGGGGGCGACTGGCTACACCTTC. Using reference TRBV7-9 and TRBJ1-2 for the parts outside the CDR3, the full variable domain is DTGVSQNPRHKITKRGQNVTFRCDPISEHNRLYWYRQTLGQGPEFLTYFQNEAQLEKSRLLSDRFSAERPKGSFSTLEIQRTEQGDSAMYLCASSLGQGATGYTFGSGTRLTVV.

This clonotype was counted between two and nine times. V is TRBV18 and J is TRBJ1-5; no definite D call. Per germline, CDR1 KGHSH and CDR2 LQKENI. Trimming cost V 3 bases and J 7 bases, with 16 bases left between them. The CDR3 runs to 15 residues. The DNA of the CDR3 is TGTGCCAGCTCACCCAGTAGTGGGGTAGGGCAGCCCCAGCATTTT. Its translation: CASSPSSGVGQPQHF.

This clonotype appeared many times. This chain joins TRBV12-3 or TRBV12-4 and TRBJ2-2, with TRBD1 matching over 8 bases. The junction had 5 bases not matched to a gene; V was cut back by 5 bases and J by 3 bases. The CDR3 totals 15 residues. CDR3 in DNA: TGTGCCAGCAGTCCGGGACAGGTTTACACCGGGGAGCTGTTTTTT. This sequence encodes CASSPGQVYTGELFF.

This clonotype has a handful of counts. The CDR3 here is CASSLGDRGHEKLFF. In DNA form, the CDR3 reads TGTGCCAGCAGCTTAGGGGACAGGGGGCATGAAAAACTGTTTTTT. The chain recombines TRBV7-6 with TRBJ1-4; TRBD1 matches at 12 bases. This CDR3 has 15 residues. Unmatched junction bases numbered 0, after V lost 1 base and J lost 6 bases. Germline values: CDR1 SGHVS, CDR2 FNYEAQ.

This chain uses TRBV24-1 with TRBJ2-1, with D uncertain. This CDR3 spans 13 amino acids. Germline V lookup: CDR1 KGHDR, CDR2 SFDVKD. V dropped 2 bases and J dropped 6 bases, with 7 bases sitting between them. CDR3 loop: CATSDWEANEQFF. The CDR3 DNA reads TGTGCCACCAGTGATTGGGAAGCCAATGAGCAGTTCTTC.

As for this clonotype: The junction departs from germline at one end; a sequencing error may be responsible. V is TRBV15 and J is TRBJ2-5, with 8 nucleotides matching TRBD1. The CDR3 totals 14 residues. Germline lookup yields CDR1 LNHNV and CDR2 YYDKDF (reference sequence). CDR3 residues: CATAQQGGGENQYF. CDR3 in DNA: TGTGCCACCGCACAACAGGGGGGAGGAGAGAACCAGTACTTC.

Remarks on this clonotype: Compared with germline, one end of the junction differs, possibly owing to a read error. CDR3 DNA sequence: TGCAGCGTCGAAGAGGCCGGGAAGGTGGCAAGAAACACCATATATTTT. It is translated as CSVEEAGKVARNTIYF. The rearrangement links TRBV29-1 to TRBJ1-3; D not resolved. The CDR3 runs 16 residues. CDR1 is SQVTM, CDR2 ANQGSEA, per germline.

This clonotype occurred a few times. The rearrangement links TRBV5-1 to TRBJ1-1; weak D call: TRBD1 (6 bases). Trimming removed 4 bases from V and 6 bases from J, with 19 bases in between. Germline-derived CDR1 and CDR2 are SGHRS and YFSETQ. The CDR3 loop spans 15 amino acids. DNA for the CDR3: TGCGCCAGCAGCCCTATAGAGGGGGTGAGTTCTGAAGCTTTCTTT. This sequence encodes CASSPIEGVSSEAFF.